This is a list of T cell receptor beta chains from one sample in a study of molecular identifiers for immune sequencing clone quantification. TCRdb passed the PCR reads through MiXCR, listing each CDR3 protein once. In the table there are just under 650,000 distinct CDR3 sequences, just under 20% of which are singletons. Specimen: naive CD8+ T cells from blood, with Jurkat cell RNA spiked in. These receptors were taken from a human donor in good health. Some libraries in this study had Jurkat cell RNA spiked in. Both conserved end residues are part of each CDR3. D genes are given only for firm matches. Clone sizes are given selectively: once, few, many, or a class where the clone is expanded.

CDR3: CASSVGDGSYEQYF
DNA: TGTGCCAGCAGCGTAGGTGACGGATCCTACGAGCAGTACTTC
J: TRBJ2-7
V: TRBV9
size: many
length: 14
D: .

CDR3: CASSFVGEETQYF
DNA: TGTGCCAGCAGTTTCGTAGGAGAAGAGACCCAGTACTTC
J: TRBJ2-5
V: TRBV27
size: many
length: 13
D: .

CDR3: CSAPPTGLNQPQHF
DNA: TGCAGTGCTCCACCGACAGGGCTCAATCAGCCCCAGCATTTT
J: TRBJ1-5
V: TRBV20-1
size: many
length: 14
D: TRBD1

CDR3: CAWSPDSVFHNEQFF
DNA: TGTGCCTGGAGTCCAGATAGCGTTTTCCACAATGAGCAGTTCTTC
J: TRBJ2-1
V: TRBV30
size: .
length: 15
D: .

CDR3: CASSESMPGSVLTEAFF
DNA: TGTGCCAGCAGTGAATCTATGCCAGGGTCGGTCCTCACTGAAGCTTTCTTT
J: TRBJ1-1
V: TRBV25-1
size: many
length: 17
D: .

CDR3: CASSHGGAWADTQYF
DNA: TGTGCCAGCAGTCATGGTGGGGCGTGGGCAGATACGCAGTATTTT
J: TRBJ2-3
V: TRBV5-6
size: few
length: 15
D: .

CDR3: CASSLGGLNTDTQYF
DNA: TGTGCCAGCAGCTTAGGAGGCCTCAACACAGATACGCAGTATTTT
J: TRBJ2-3
V: TRBV7-2
size: many
length: 15
D: .

CDR3: CASSQDVSGNTIYF
DNA: TGCGCCAGCAGCCAAGACGTCTCTGGAAACACCATATATTTT
J: TRBJ1-3
V: TRBV4-3
size: many
length: 14
D: .

CDR3: CASSSDGGFSYEQYF
DNA: TGTGCCAGCAGCTCCGACGGCGGGTTCTCCTACGAGCAGTACTTC
J: TRBJ2-7
V: TRBV7-3
size: few
length: 15
D: .

CDR3: CATSDTGLTGELFF
DNA: TGTGCCACCAGTGACACAGGGCTGACCGGGGAGCTGTTTTTT
J: TRBJ2-2
V: TRBV24-1
size: many
length: 14
D: .

CDR3: CASSFTDRGPEAFF
DNA: TGTGCCAGCAGTTTCACAGACAGGGGGCCAGAAGCTTTCTTT
J: TRBJ1-1
V: TRBV2
size: many
length: 14
D: TRBD1

CDR3: CASSDVAPETTNEKLFF
DNA: TGCGCCAGCAGCGATGTGGCACCAGAGACAACTAATGAAAAACTGTTTTTT
J: TRBJ1-4
V: TRBV4-3
size: many
length: 17
D: .

CDR3: CASSPLTVNIQYF
DNA: TGTGCCAGCAGCCCGTTGACGGTAAACATTCAGTACTTC
J: TRBJ2-4
V: TRBV7-2
size: many
length: 13
D: .